These T cell receptor beta chains were read from a single sample in a study of post-analysis software for immune sequencing data. TCRdb reprocessed the PCR reads via MiXCR and lists one record per CDR3 protein. The sample carries hundreds of thousands of distinct CDR3 sequences, about 60% recorded once. Material: blood. All receptors derive from a girl aged 2 to 9 with multiple sclerosis. CDR3s include the opening cysteine and the closing phenylalanine or tryptophan. The D gene is left open where the match is weak. Only part of the rows carry a size: once, few, many, or a class if the clone is expanded.

d_call | j_call | clone_size | v_call | cdr3_aa | cdr3_nt
NA | TRBJ1-5 | NA | TRBV2 | CASSVRDSNQPQHF | TGTGCCAGCAGTGTCAGGGATAGCAATCAGCCCCAGCATTTT
TRBD1 | TRBJ1-2 | NA | TRBV7-9 | CASSLAADRESGYTF | TGTGCCAGCAGCTTAGCCGCGGACAGGGAGAGTGGCTACACCTTC
TRBD1 | TRBJ1-6 | few | TRBV12-3/TRBV12-4 | CASRNRDSDSPLHF | TGTGCCAGCAGAAACCGGGACAGCGATTCACCCCTCCACTTT
NA | TRBJ2-5 | few | TRBV6-2/TRBV6-3 | CASVLGIGETQYF | TGTGCCAGCGTCTTGGGAATCGGGGAGACCCAGTACTTC
TRBD2 | TRBJ2-5 | few | TRBV12-3/TRBV12-4 | CASSCPGLAGGCKAETQYF | TGTGCCAGCAGTTGCCCGGGACTAGCGGGAGGGTGTAAAGCGGAGACCCAGTACTTC
NA | TRBJ1-5 | NA | TRBV12-3/TRBV12-4 | CASTRRWDALEGNQPQHF | TGTGCCAGCACCCGAAGATGGGACGCCCTGGAGGGCAATCAGCCCCAGCATTTT
TRBD2 | TRBJ2-3 | few | TRBV15 | CATSREGTSGSTDTQYF | TGTGCCACCAGCAGGGAAGGGACTAGCGGTAGCACAGATACGCAGTATTTT
NA | TRBJ2-1 | NA | TRBV4-1 | CASSQDDGGRQFF | TGCGCCAGCAGCCAAGATGACGGAGGTAGGCAGTTCTTC
NA | TRBJ2-2 | NA | TRBV3-1 | CASLPTGSTGELFF | TGTGCCAGCCTGCCGACAGGCTCCACCGGGGAGCTGTTTTTT
NA | TRBJ2-4 | NA | TRBV7-2 | CASSFSSENIQYF | TGTGCCAGCAGCTTCTCTAGTGAAAACATTCAGTACTTC
TRBD2 | TRBJ2-1 | NA | TRBV5-1 | CASGSSGGRAQWYNEQFF | TGCGCCAGCGGTTCTAGCGGCGGGAGGGCCCAGTGGTACAATGAGCAGTTCTTC
NA | TRBJ1-2 | few | TRBV20-1 | CSVPSGVGPDSNYGYTF | TGCAGTGTACCCTCCGGGGTCGGGCCAGACTCTAACTATGGCTACACCTTC
NA | TRBJ2-7 | many | TRBV14 | CASSQGVGSYEQYF | TGTGCCAGCAGCCAGGGAGTAGGATCCTACGAGCAGTACTTC
NA | TRBJ2-3 | NA | TRBV11-2 | CASSPGSGIGGTQYF | TGTGCCAGCAGCCCGGGGTCGGGGATAGGTGGTACGCAGTATTTT
TRBD1 | TRBJ2-3 | few | TRBV29-1 | CSAEEPRGSRTDTQYF | TGCAGCGCTGAAGAACCCAGGGGGAGCCGCACAGATACGCAGTATTTT
TRBD1 | TRBJ1-2 | NA | TRBV12-3/TRBV12-4 | CANTGGTENYGYTF | TGTGCCAACACGGGGGGGACAGAAAACTATGGCTACACCTTC
TRBD2 | TRBJ2-5 | few | TRBV29-1 | CSVGVLAGGETQYF | TGCAGCGTTGGAGTTCTAGCGGGAGGAGAGACCCAGTACTTC
TRBD1 | TRBJ2-3 | NA | TRBV20-1 | CSAWDSYTDTQYF | TGCAGTGCTTGGGACAGTTACACAGATACGCAGTATTTT
TRBD2 | TRBJ2-3 | NA | TRBV2 | CASRKGLAGTTDTQYF | TGTGCCAGCAGAAAGGGACTAGCGGGGACCACAGATACGCAGTATTTT
TRBD2 | TRBJ2-5 | NA | TRBV20-1 | CSALTSGTTKTQYF | TGCAGTGCTTTGACTAGCGGGACAACAAAGACCCAGTACTTC
TRBD1 | TRBJ1-4 | NA | TRBV12-3/TRBV12-4 | CASSTGQGVGTNEKLFF | TGTGCCAGCAGTACGGGACAGGGAGTTGGGACTAATGAAAAACTGTTTTTT
TRBD1 | TRBJ2-1 | once | TRBV5-5 | CASSLLGITGTGYLLRQFF | TGTGCCAGCAGCTTGCTGGGGATAACCGGGACAGGGTATCTTCTGCGGCAGTTCTTC
TRBD2 | TRBJ2-1 | NA | TRBV12-3/TRBV12-4 | CASSDLAGGFNEQFF | TGTGCCAGCAGCGACCTAGCGGGAGGCTTTAATGAGCAGTTCTTC
NA | TRBJ2-1 | NA | TRBV20-1 | CRASSGTVEQFF | TGCAGGGCTAGTAGCGGGACAGTAGAGCAGTTCTTC
NA | TRBJ2-7 | NA | TRBV28 | CASSLSLLRGANFYEQYF | TGTGCCAGCAGTTTATCACTCCTTCGGGGTGCCAATTTCTACGAGCAGTACTTC
TRBD1 | TRBJ2-7 | many | TRBV6-1 | CASSSGTGGYEQYF | TGTGCCAGCAGTTCCGGGACAGGGGGCTACGAGCAGTACTTC
NA | TRBJ2-1 | NA | TRBV7-8 | CASSRRQGRGVGYNEQFF | TGTGCCAGCAGCCGTAGACAGGGGAGGGGAGTTGGTTACAATGAGCAGTTCTTC
NA | TRBJ2-3 | few | TRBV10-3 | CAIKAPGSTDTQYF | TGTGCCATCAAAGCTCCGGGTAGCACAGATACGCAGTATTTT
NA | TRBJ2-5 | NA | TRBV29-1 | CSVVAPGETQYF | TGCAGCGTTGTGGCCCCCGGGGAGACCCAGTACTTC
TRBD2 | TRBJ2-5 | NA | TRBV12-3/TRBV12-4 | CASSPRVAGKETQYF | TGTGCCAGCAGTCCCCGGGTAGCGGGGAAAGAGACCCAGTACTTC
TRBD2 | TRBJ2-7 | once | TRBV7-6 | CASSSYSGTSDGEQYF | TGTGCCAGCAGTTCCTACTCCGGGACTAGCGACGGTGAGCAGTACTTC
NA | TRBJ2-7 | NA | TRBV27 | CASGPRFYEQYF | TGTGCCAGCGGACCGAGGTTCTACGAGCAGTACTTC
NA | TRBJ1-2 | NA | TRBV20-1 | CSARAPANYGYTF | TGCAGTGCTAGGGCCCCGGCTAACTATGGCTACACCTTC
NA | TRBJ2-1 | NA | TRBV6-5 | CASSYSGGHNEQFF | TGTGCCAGCAGTTACTCTGGAGGTCACAATGAGCAGTTCTTC
NA | TRBJ2-3 | NA | TRBV11-2 | CASSRVGGSDTQYF | TGTGCCAGCAGCCGAGTGGGGGGCTCAGATACGCAGTATTTT
TRBD1 | TRBJ2-5 | NA | TRBV12-3/TRBV12-4 | CARSQTGGQETQYF | TGTGCCAGAAGCCAGACAGGGGGCCAAGAGACCCAGTACTTC
TRBD1 | TRBJ2-5 | NA | TRBV28 | CASRTGREETQYF | TGTGCCAGCAGGACAGGGCGGGAAGAGACCCAGTACTTC
TRBD1 | TRBJ1-4 | NA | TRBV5-1 | CASSQQGADNEKLFF | TGCGCCAGCAGCCAACAGGGGGCCGATAATGAAAAACTGTTTTTT